The 22 T cell receptor beta chains reported below all come from one sample, sequenced in a study of molecular identifiers for immune sequencing clone quantification. TCRdb re-derived calls from the PCR reads in MiXCR, one entry per CDR3 protein. This table has some 590,000 distinct CDR3 sequences, 25% appearing once. The specimen sequenced was naive CD8+ T cells from blood, with Jurkat cell RNA spiked in. The subset denotes: FACS-sorted CD8+CD4-CCR7+CD45RA+ naive T cells. The receptors come from a human donor in good health. Some libraries in this study had Jurkat cell RNA spiked in.

This clonotype was detected many times. CDR3 DNA sequence: TGCGCCAGCAGCCATGCGTTTCCCCCCGGCGGGGTCCAAGAGACCCAGTACTTC. It codes for CASSHAFPPGGVQETQYF. The rearrangement links TRBV4-3 to TRBJ2-5, with D possibly TRBD2 on 6 matching bases. Germline V gives CDR1 LGHNA, CDR2 YSLEER. Deletions cut 3 bases from V and 1 base from J, with 21 bases between. The CDR3 length is 18 residues.

The rearrangement joins TRBV20-1 to TRBJ1-5, with 7 bases identical to TRBD1. V lost 6 bases and J lost 5; bases outside the gene matches: 4. From germline, CDR1 is DFQATT and CDR2 SNEGSKA (reference sequence). This CDR3 is 12 amino acids long. DNA of the CDR3: TGCAGTGCCTCCAGGGGGTATCAGCCCCAGCATTTT. Amino acids: CSASRGYQPQHF.

The chain carries TRBV27 and TRBJ1-1; 8 bases match TRBD1. The CDR3 is 12 amino acids. Germline assignment: CDR1 MNHEY and CDR2 SMNVEV (reference sequence). Trimming at V came to 3 bases and at J to 10 bases, leaving 4 bases not matched to a gene. The CDR3 DNA is TGTGCCAGCAGTTTCGGGACAGGAGGAGCTTTCTTT. Translating it yields CASSFGTGGAFF.

As DNA, the CDR3 is TGTGCCAGCAGCCAAGATACCGAGGGGTATTATGGCTACACCTTC. It translates to CASSQDTEGYYGYTF. The chain has TRBV3-1 and TRBJ1-2; a weak D match, TRBD1 (5 bases). CDR3 size: 15 residues. Germline CDR1 is LGHDT and CDR2 is YNNKEL (reference sequence). V was cut by 0 bases and J by 5 bases, with 13 bases left in between.

This clonotype was counted between two and nine times. The chain has TRBV19 and TRBJ1-1; D is unresolved. Germline CDR1 is LNHDA and CDR2 is SQIVND (reference sequence). The CDR3 loop spans 12 amino acids. With 6 bases removed from V and 9 bases from J, the gap between germline ends came to 14 bases. CDR3 sequence (DNA): TGTGCCAGTAGCCCGGCGGGCGGCCAAGCTTTCTTT. This codes for CASSPAGGQAFF. Together with reference TRBV19 and TRBJ1-1, the CDR3 gives the full variable domain: DGGITQSPKYLFRKEGQNVTLSCEQNLNHDAMYWYRQDPGQGLRLIYYSQIVNDFQKGDIAEGYSVSREKKESFPLTVTSAQKNPTAFYLCASSPAGGQAFFGQGTRLTVV.

This clonotype has a count of ten or more. The chain uses TRBV4-3 and TRBJ1-4; maybe TRBD1 (6 bases). The CDR3 is made up of 17 amino acids. V lost 0 bases to trimming and J lost 5 bases, with 16 bases between them. The V gene's germline CDR1 is LGHNA and CDR2 YSLEER. The CDR3 sequence is CASSQDVSGGANEKLFF. The CDR3 DNA is TGCGCCAGCAGCCAAGATGTGTCTGGGGGGGCGAATGAAAAACTGTTTTTT.

This clonotype came up many times. The rearrangement links TRBV20-1 to TRBJ2-3, with 10 bases fitting TRBD2. Per germline, CDR1 DFQATT and CDR2 SNEGSKA (reference sequence). The ends lost 5 bases at V and 2 bases at J; junction bases unmatched: 7. CDR3 length: 15 residues. The CDR3 sequence: CSALSSGGYTDTQYF. DNA for the CDR3: TGCAGTGCTCTGTCTAGCGGGGGATACACAGATACGCAGTATTTT.

This clonotype was counted many times. The chain has TRBV5-1 and TRBJ2-7; TRBD2 might be the D (7 bases). Germline values: CDR1 SGHRS, CDR2 YFSETQ. The length of the CDR3 is 15 residues. Deletions cut 3 bases from V and 5 bases from J, with 18 bases between. The CDR3 spells CASSWRGRVVDEQYF. The CDR3 DNA sequence: TGCGCCAGCAGCTGGAGGGGGAGGGTTGTCGACGAGCAGTACTTC.

Worth noting for this clonotype: A much larger clonotype is one base distant, so this may be a read error. The chain employs TRBV10-2 and TRBJ2-3, with D unresolved. From germline, CDR1 is WSHSY and CDR2 SAAADI. The CDR3 loop spans 15 amino acids. With 4 bases removed from V and 2 bases from J, the gap between germline ends came to 13 bases. The CDR3 nucleotides read TGCGCCAGCAGTGGGTCGGGCGGAATCACAGATACGCAGTATTTT. Amino acids: CASSGSGGITDTQYF.

The J gene is TRBJ1-1, the V gene TRBV9; 8 bases match TRBD1. Unmatched junction bases numbered 12, after V lost 3 bases and J lost 5 bases. Germline-derived CDR1 and CDR2 are SGDLS and YYNGEE. The CDR3 has 16 amino acids. CDR3 DNA: TGTGCCAGCAGCGAGATACCGACAGGGGCGAATACTGAAGCTTTCTTT. As protein: CASSEIPTGANTEAFF.

This clonotype was found many times. J is TRBJ2-7 and V is TRBV27, with D tentatively TRBD2 (6 bases). Looked up from germline, CDR1 is MNHEY and CDR2 is SMNVEV (reference sequence). With 6 bases removed from V and 2 bases from J, the gap between germline ends came to 11 bases. This CDR3 is 13 amino acids long. In nucleotides, the CDR3 is TGTGCCAGCAGCTTGGGACTGGCCTACGAGCAGTACTTC. The encoded protein is CASSLGLAYEQYF.

This clonotype was picked up a small number of times. The V and J genes are TRBV4-1 and TRBJ1-6; 10 bases match TRBD1. This CDR3 has 15 amino acids. V gave up 2 bases and J gave up 7 bases; unmatched junction bases: 2. CDR1 and CDR2 from the germline V gene are MGHRA and YSYEKL. The CDR3 nucleotides are TGCGCCAGCAGCCAACTGGGACAGGGGAATTCACCCCTCCACTTT. This translates into CASSQLGQGNSPLHF.

The V gene is TRBV4-1, the J gene TRBJ2-3; D gene unclear. CDR3 size: 14 residues. The V gene lost 2 bases and the J gene lost 2 bases, with 8 bases spanning the gap. Germline V gene data show CDR1 as MGHRA and CDR2 as YSYEKL. The CDR3 DNA reads as TGCGCCAGCAGCCAAAGTAGTTTCACAGATACGCAGTATTTT. Amino acid sequence: CASSQSSFTDTQYF.

Comment on this clonotype: This may arise from a read error, as a much more abundant clone is one base away. The J gene is TRBJ2-7, the V gene TRBV7-9, with unresolved D. The CDR3 covers 11 residues. Germline loops: CDR1 SEHNR, CDR2 FQNEAQ (reference sequence). The DNA for the CDR3 is TGTGCCAGCAGTCGTAGGGATGAGCTGTACTTC. Amino acids: CASSRRDELYF.

The chain carries TRBV4-2 and TRBJ2-7, with 9 bases identical to TRBD1. This CDR3 has 15 residues. CDR1 is LGHNA and CDR2 is YNFKEQ in the germline V gene. Unmatched junction bases numbered 3, after V lost 1 base and J lost 2 bases. The CDR3 DNA is TGTGCCAGCAGCCAAGTGCGGACAGGGGCCTACGAGCAGTACTTC. Protein sequence: CASSQVRTGAYEQYF.

As regards this clonotype: This may be a read error: a much more frequent sequence differs by one nucleotide. The V and J genes are TRBV20-1 and TRBJ1-1; D may be TRBD1 (5 bases). V dropped 6 bases and J dropped 4 bases, with 18 bases sitting between them. CDR3 length: 14 residues. The germline V gene has CDR1 DFQATT and CDR2 SNEGSKA (reference sequence). The CDR3 DNA reads as TGCAGTGCCGGGGGTGGGTTGGTGAGCACTGAAGCTTTCTTT. Translation: CSAGGGLVSTEAFF.

The chain links TRBV28 to TRBJ2-7, with D hard to call. The CDR3 length is 13 residues. The germline gives CDR1 MDHEN, CDR2 SYDVKM. V lost 5 bases, J lost 2 bases, and 10 bases lay in between. The CDR3 is CASSMEITYEQYF. CDR3 nucleotide sequence: TGTGCCAGCAGTATGGAGATTACCTACGAGCAGTACTTC.

This clonotype was detected only a few times. The chain has TRBV25-1 and TRBJ2-5; 8 bases agree with TRBD2. The CDR3 totals 17 residues. Germline V CDR1 and CDR2: MGHDK, SYGVNS. V lost 1 base, J lost 5 bases, and 12 bases stayed unmatched. CDR3 protein: CASSEWVISGMGETQYF. CDR3 in DNA: TGTGCCAGCAGTGAATGGGTTATTAGCGGGATGGGGGAGACCCAGTACTTC.

V is TRBV11-2 and J is TRBJ2-1, with 12 positions matching TRBD2. The trim removed 8 bases at V and 6 bases at J, leaving 5 bases unmatched. Germline V CDR1 and CDR2: SGHAT, FQNNGV. The CDR3 loop spans 14 amino acids. The CDR3 DNA reads as TGTGCCAGCCGACTAGCGGGAGTTTTCAATGAGCAGTTCTTC. It codes for CASRLAGVFNEQFF.

This clonotype was picked up many times. V gene TRBV12-3 or TRBV12-4 combines with J gene TRBJ2-2; TRBD1 is a possible D gene (5 bases). CDR3 length: 14 residues. V gave up 6 bases and J gave up 2 bases, with 10 bases separating them. CDR3 nucleotide sequence: TGTGCCAGCAGAAGGACATATAACACCGGGGAGCTGTTTTTT. This encodes CASRRTYNTGELFF.

The genes are TRBV30 and TRBJ1-1; no clear D. From germline, CDR1 is GTSNPN and CDR2 SVGIG (reference sequence). Deletions cut 8 bases from V and 4 bases from J, with 11 bases between. The CDR3 is 11 amino acids. The CDR3 region has the DNA TGTGCCCTCCGGAGAGGCACTGAAGCTTTCTTT. It encodes CALRRGTEAFF.

With respect to this clonotype: Germline and junction disagree at one end, which may indicate a read error. The V and J genes are TRBV5-1 and TRBJ2-7; D is ambiguous. The germline V gene encodes CDR1 SGHRS and CDR2 YFSETQ. This CDR3 has 12 amino acids. CDR3 loop: CANSLETDEQYF. Written as DNA, the CDR3 is TGCGCCAACAGCTTGGAGACCGACGAGCAGTACTTC.